The 16 T cell receptor beta chains reported below all come from one sample, sequenced in a study of control samples from healthy donors and cancer patients. Profiled with immunoSEQ multiplex PCR; TCRdb holds only in-frame clones, not every one. The sample shows 98,000 or so clones, roughly four fifths of them seen only once. The material sequenced was blood. All receptors come from a man in his sixties in good health.

The chain employs TRBV30 and TRBJ1-6; D is undetermined. V was pared by 0 bases and J by 6 bases, with 12 bases between. Per germline, CDR1 GTSNPN and CDR2 SVGIG (reference sequence). The CDR3 has 15 residues. The CDR3 region has the DNA TGTGCCTGGAGTGTAAGGGTAGCGGGTAATTCACCCCTCCACTTT. Translating gives CAWSVRVAGNSPLHF.

This chain connects TRBV15 to TRBJ2-1, with 9 bases identical to TRBD1. This CDR3 has 14 amino acids. V dropped 6 bases and J dropped 9; count of bases not matched to a gene: 9. Germline assignment: CDR1 LNHNV and CDR2 YYDKDF (reference sequence). Here the CDR3 DNA reads TGTGCCACCAGGGGACAGGGTTATCGGAGTGAGCAGTTCTTC. It specifies CATRGQGYRSEQFF.

This chain connects TRBV7-8 to TRBJ1-3; possible D gene TRBD1, 6 bases. The CDR3 sequence is 17 residues long. Per the germline V gene, CDR1 is SGHVS and CDR2 is FQNEAQ. The ends were cut back, 8 bases at V and 0 bases at J, with 20 bases in the middle. Here the CDR3 reads CASATDYRVISGNTIYF. The CDR3 DNA reads TGTGCCAGCGCTACAGATTACAGGGTTATCTCTGGAAACACCATATATTTT.

The J gene is TRBJ2-1, the V gene TRBV28, with TRBD2 as a possible D gene (6 bases). V lost 6 bases and J 6 bases, leaving 12 bases between the germline ends. The CDR3 sequence is 13 residues long. Germline CDR1 is MDHEN and CDR2 is SYDVKM. The CDR3 loop is CASRSSGLNEQFF. The CDR3, as DNA: TGTGCCAGCAGGAGTAGCGGTCTCAATGAGCAGTTCTTC.

V is TRBV6-5 and J is TRBJ2-1, with 8 positions matching TRBD2. Germline-derived CDR1 and CDR2 are MNHEY and SVGAGI. The CDR3 consists of 15 residues. After removal of 4 bases from V and 7 bases from J, the junction contained 9 bases not matched to a gene. The CDR3, as DNA: TGTGCCAGCAGTTCCTTCAGCGGGAGTATAAATGAGCAGTTCTTC. Its protein is CASSSFSGSINEQFF.

CDR3: CASSRKSPRHEKLFF. CDR3 nucleotides: TGTGCCAGCAGCCGTAAGAGCCCCCGGCATGAAAAACTGTTTTTT. The chain recombines TRBV13 with TRBJ1-4, with D uncertain. Trimming took 5 bases from V and 6 from J, leaving 16 bases between them. The CDR3 runs to 15 residues. Looked up from germline, CDR1 is PRHDT and CDR2 is FYEKMQ (reference sequence).

The rearrangement links TRBV2 to TRBJ2-2; D is undetermined. This CDR3 region has 14 residues. CDR1 is SNHLY, CDR2 FYNNEI, per germline. V was cut by 0 bases and J by 5 bases, with 7 bases left in between. The CDR3 nucleotides read TGTGCCAGCAGTGAAGCATCCCGGACCGGGGAGCTGTTTTTT. It codes for CASSEASRTGELFF. Filled out from reference TRBV2 and TRBJ2-2, the complete variable domain reads EPEVTQTPSHQVTQMGQEVILRCVPISNHLYFYWYRQILGQKVEFLVSFYNNEISEKSEIFDDQFSVERPDGSNFTLKIRSTKLEDSAMYFCASSEASRTGELFFGEGSRLTVL.

V and J are TRBV5-1 and TRBJ1-1; D not certain. Germline V lookup: CDR1 SGHRS, CDR2 YFSETQ. This CDR3 spans 15 amino acids. The V and J ends lost 1 base and 3 bases respectively, with 13 bases between them. The CDR3 region has the DNA TGCGCCAGCAGCTTGTTATTCGCGGGGTACACTGAAGCTTTCTTT. The encoded protein is CASSLLFAGYTEAFF.

The chain couples TRBV19 to TRBJ2-7; 9 nucleotides match TRBD1. Germline loops: CDR1 LNHDA, CDR2 SQIVND (reference sequence). V lost 5 bases to trimming and J lost 5 bases; unmatched junction nucleotides: 10. CDR3 size: 15 residues. In DNA, the CDR3 is TGTGCCAGTAGTGGGCGGACAGGGGTGTTGCACGAGCAGTACTTC. This codes for CASSGRTGVLHEQYF.

The gene calls are TRBV12-3 or TRBV12-4 and TRBJ1-2; D is possibly TRBD1 (6 bases). V gave up 6 bases and J gave up 8 bases, with 13 bases separating them. CDR3 length equals 12 residues. CDR3 loop: CASRPGAGGYTF. Written as DNA, the CDR3 is TGTGCCAGCAGGCCAGGGGCGGGGGGCTACACCTTC.

This clone has more than one count but fewer than ten. The CDR3 spells CASSQDMIGASYEQYF. The CDR3 DNA reads TGCGCCAGCAGCCAAGATATGATCGGGGCCTCCTACGAGCAGTACTTC. The chain combines TRBV4-1 with TRBJ2-7; TRBD1 or TRBD2 may be the D gene (5 bases each). The germline V gene encodes CDR1 MGHRA and CDR2 YSYEKL. Trimming cost V 0 bases and J 0 bases, with 12 bases left between them. The CDR3 length is 16 residues.

The V and J genes are TRBV12-3 or TRBV12-4 and TRBJ2-3, with no clear D. Deletions cut 3 bases from V and 3 bases from J, with 7 bases between. CDR3 length: 13 amino acids. The CDR3 spells CASSFVRTDTQYF. The DNA for the CDR3 is TGTGCCAGCAGTTTCGTTAGAACAGATACGCAGTATTTT.

DNA for the CDR3: TGTGCCAGCAAGTCTAGCGGGGGGGCCGACGAGCAGTACTTC. This codes for CASKSSGGADEQYF. The chain carries TRBV6-6 and TRBJ2-7; 12 positions agree with TRBD2. This CDR3 comprises 14 residues. V lost 7 bases to trimming and J lost 5 bases; unmatched junction nucleotides: 6. Germline V CDR1 and CDR2: MNHNY, SVGAGI (reference sequence).

The V call is TRBV9, the J call TRBJ2-3; 8 bases align to TRBD1. CDR3 length equals 15 residues. Germline V lookup: CDR1 SGDLS, CDR2 YYNGEE. V was clipped by 1 base and J by 6 bases; unmatched bases: 7. In DNA, the CDR3 is TGTGCCAGCAGCGTACAGGGGGCAGTGGGGGATACGCAGTATTTT. Translating it yields CASSVQGAVGDTQYF.

The chain recombines TRBV7-6 with TRBJ2-1, with D possibly matching TRBD1 (6 bases). V was trimmed by 5 bases and J by 8 bases, leaving 22 bases between them. Germline V lookup: CDR1 SGHVS, CDR2 FNYEAQ. The CDR3 has 16 residues. The CDR3 loop is CASSQTRDVGAHEQFF. The CDR3 coding sequence is TGTGCCAGCAGCCAGACCCGGGACGTGGGGGCACATGAGCAGTTCTTC. Drawing the rest from reference TRBV7-6 and TRBJ2-1, the complete variable domain is GAGVSQSPRYKVTKRGQDVALRCDPISGHVSLYWYRQALGQGPEFLTYFNYEAQQDKSGLPNDRFSAERPEGSISTLTIQRTEQRDSAMYRCASSQTRDVGAHEQFFGPGTRLTVL.

The genes are TRBV28 and TRBJ2-1; D is unclear. V was clipped by 1 base and J by 5 bases, with 6 bases between them. This CDR3 is 13 amino acids long. Germline-derived CDR1 and CDR2 are MDHEN and SYDVKM. CDR3 loop: CASSLYHNNEQFF. The CDR3 DNA sequence: TGTGCCAGCAGTTTATACCACAACAATGAGCAGTTCTTC.